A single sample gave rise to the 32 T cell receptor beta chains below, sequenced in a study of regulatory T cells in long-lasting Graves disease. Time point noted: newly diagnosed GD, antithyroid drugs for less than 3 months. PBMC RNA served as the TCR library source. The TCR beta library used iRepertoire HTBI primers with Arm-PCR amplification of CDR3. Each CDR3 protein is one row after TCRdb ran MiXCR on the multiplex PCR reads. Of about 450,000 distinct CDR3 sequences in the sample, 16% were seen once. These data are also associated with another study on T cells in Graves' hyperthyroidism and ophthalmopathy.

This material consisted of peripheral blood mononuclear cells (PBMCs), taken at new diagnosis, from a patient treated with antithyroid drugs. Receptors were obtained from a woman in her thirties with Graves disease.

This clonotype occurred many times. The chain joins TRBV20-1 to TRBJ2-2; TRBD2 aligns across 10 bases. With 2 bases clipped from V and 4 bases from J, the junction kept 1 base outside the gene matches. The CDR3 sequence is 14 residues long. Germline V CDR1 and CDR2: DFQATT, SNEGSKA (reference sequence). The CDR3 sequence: CSARLAGATGELFF. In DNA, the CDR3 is TGCAGTGCTAGACTAGCGGGGGCCACCGGGGAGCTGTTTTTT.

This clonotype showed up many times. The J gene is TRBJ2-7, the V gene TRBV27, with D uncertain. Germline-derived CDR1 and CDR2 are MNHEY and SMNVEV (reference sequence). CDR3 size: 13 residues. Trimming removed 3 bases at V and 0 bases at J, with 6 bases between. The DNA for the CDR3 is TGTGCCAGCAGTTTTAGTAACTCCTACGAGCAGTACTTC. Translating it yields CASSFSNSYEQYF.

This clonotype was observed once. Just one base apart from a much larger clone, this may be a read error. This chain's CDR3 is CAGSSGKHGETQYF. CDR3 DNA: TGTGCCGGCAGTAGCGGGAAACACGGAGAGACCCAGTACTTC. The chain is built from TRBV6-1 and TRBJ2-5; 8 bases fit TRBD2. This CDR3 region has 14 residues. Germline loops: CDR1 MNHNS, CDR2 SASEGT.

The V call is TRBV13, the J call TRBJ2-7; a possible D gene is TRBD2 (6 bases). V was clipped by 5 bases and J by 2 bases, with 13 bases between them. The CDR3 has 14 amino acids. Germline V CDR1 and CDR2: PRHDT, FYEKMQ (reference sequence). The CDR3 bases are TGTGCCAGCAGCCCTGGGGGACTTCCCTACGAGCAGTACTTC. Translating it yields CASSPGGLPYEQYF.

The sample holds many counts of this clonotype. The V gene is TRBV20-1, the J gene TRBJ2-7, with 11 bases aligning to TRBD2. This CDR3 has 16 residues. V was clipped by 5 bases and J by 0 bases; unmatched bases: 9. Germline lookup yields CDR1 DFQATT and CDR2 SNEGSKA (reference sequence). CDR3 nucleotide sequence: TGCAGTGCTGAAGGGACTAGCGGCCTTAGCTCCTACGAGCAGTACTTC. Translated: CSAEGTSGLSSYEQYF.

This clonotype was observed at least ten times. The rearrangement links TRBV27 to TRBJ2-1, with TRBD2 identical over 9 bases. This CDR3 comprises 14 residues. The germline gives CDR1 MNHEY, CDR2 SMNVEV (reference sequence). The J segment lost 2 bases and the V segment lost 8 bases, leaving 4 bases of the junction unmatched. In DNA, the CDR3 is TGTGCCAGCGCGACTAGCGGAGCCTACAATGAGCAGTTCTTC. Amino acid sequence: CASATSGAYNEQFF.

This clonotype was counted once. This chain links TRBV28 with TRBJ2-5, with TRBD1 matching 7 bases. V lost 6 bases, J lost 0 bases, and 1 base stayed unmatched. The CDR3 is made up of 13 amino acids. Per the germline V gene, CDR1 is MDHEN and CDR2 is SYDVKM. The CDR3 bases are TGTGCCAGCAGGGGACAGAACCAAGAGACCCAGTACTTC. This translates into CASRGQNQETQYF.

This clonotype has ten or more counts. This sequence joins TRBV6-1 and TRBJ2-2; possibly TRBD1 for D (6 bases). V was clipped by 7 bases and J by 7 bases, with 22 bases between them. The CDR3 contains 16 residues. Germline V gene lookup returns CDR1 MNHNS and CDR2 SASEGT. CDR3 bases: TGTGCCAGCACCAAAGCCGGACAGTGGTTTGTCGGGGAGCTGTTTTTT. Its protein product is CASTKAGQWFVGELFF.

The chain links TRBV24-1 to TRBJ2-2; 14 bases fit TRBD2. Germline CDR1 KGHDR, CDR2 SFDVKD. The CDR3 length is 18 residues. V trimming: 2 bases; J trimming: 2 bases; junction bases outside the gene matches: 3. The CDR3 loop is CATSDSGTSGRNTGELFF. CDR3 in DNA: TGTGCCACCAGTGATTCAGGGACTAGCGGGAGAAACACCGGGGAGCTGTTTTTT.

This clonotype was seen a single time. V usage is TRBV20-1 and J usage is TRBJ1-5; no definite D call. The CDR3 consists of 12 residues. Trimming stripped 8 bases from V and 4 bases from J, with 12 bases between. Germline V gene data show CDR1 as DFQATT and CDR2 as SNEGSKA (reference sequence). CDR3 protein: CSSGRLNQPQHF. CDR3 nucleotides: TGCAGTTCCGGACGATTGAATCAGCCCCAGCATTTT.

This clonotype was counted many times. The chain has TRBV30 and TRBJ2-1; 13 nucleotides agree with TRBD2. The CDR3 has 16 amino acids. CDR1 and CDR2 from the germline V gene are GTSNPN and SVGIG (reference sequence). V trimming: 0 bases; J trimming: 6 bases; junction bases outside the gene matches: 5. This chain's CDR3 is CAWSVRGLAGRNEQFF. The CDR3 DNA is TGTGCCTGGAGTGTACGGGGACTAGCGGGGCGCAATGAGCAGTTCTTC.

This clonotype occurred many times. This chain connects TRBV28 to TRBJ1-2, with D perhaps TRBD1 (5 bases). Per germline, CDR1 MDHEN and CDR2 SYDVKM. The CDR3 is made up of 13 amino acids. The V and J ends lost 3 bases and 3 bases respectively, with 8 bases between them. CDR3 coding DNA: TGTGCCAGCAGTTTCTCGACAGACTATGGCTACACCTTC. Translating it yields CASSFSTDYGYTF.

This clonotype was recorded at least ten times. The CDR3 sequence: CASRMLERGQETQYF. In nucleotides, the CDR3 is TGTGCCAGCAGGATGCTGGAGCGGGGGCAAGAGACCCAGTACTTC. The chain employs TRBV2 and TRBJ2-5; 8 bases align to TRBD2. The CDR3 covers 15 residues. Germline CDR1 and CDR2: SNHLY and FYNNEI. J lost 2 bases, V lost 6 bases, and 8 bases had no gene match. The full variable domain, its missing parts supplied by reference TRBV2 and TRBJ2-5, is EPEVTQTPSHQVTQMGQEVILRCVPISNHLYFYWYRQILGQKVEFLVSFYNNEISEKSEIFDDQFSVERPDGSNFTLKIRSTKLEDSAMYFCASRMLERGQETQYFGPGTRLLVL.

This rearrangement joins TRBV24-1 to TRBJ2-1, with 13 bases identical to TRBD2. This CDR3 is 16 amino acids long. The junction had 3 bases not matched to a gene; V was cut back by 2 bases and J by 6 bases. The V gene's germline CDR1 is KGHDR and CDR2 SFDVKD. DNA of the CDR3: TGTGCCACCAGTGATTCCCGGACTAGCGGGAGCAATGAGCAGTTCTTC. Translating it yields CATSDSRTSGSNEQFF.

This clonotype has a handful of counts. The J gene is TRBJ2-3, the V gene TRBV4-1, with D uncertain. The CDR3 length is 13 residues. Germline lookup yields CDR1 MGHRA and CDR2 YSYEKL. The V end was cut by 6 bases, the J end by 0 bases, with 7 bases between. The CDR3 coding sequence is TGCGCCAGCAGAAGATCGAGCACAGATACGCAGTATTTT. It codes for CASRRSSTDTQYF.

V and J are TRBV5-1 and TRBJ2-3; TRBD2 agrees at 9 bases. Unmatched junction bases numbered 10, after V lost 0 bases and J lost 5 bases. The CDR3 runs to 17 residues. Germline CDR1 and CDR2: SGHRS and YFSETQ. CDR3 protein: CASSLVGLAVSGDTQYF. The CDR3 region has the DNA TGCGCCAGCAGCTTGGTGGGACTAGCAGTTAGTGGAGATACGCAGTATTTT.

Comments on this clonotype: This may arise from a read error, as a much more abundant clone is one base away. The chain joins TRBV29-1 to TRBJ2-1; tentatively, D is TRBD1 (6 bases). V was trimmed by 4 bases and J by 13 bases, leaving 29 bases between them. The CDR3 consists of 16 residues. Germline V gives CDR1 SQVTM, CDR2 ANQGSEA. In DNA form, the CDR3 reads TGCAGCGTTGTGTTTTGGGGGCAGGGCGGACAAGAGACCCAGTTCTTC. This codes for CSVVFWGQGGQETQFF.

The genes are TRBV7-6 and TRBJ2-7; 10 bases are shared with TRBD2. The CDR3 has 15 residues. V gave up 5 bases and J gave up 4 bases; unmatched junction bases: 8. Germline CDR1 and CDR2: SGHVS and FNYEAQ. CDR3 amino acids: CASSPAAGGEYEQYF. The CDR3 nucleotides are TGTGCCAGCAGCCCCGCAGCGGGAGGGGAATACGAGCAGTACTTC.

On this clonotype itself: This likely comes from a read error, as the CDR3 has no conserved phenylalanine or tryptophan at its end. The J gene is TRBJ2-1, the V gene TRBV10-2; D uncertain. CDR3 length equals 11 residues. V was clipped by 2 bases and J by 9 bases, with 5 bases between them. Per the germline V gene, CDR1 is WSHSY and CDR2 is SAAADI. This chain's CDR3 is CASSEMGEQFS. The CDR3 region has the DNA TGCGCCAGCAGTGAGATGGGTGAGCAGTTCTCC.

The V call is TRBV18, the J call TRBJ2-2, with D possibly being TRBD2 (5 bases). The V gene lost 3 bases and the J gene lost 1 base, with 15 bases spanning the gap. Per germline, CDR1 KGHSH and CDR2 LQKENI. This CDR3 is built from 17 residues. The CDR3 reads CASSPGVLRKNTGELFF. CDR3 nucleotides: TGTGCCAGCTCACCGGGAGTTTTGCGAAAGAACACCGGGGAGCTGTTTTTT. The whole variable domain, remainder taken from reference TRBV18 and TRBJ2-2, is NAGVMQNPRHLVRRRGQEARLRCSPMKGHSHVYWYRQLPEEGLKFMVYLQKENIIDESGMPKERFSAEFPKEGPSILRIQQVVRGDSAAYFCASSPGVLRKNTGELFFGEGSRLTVL.

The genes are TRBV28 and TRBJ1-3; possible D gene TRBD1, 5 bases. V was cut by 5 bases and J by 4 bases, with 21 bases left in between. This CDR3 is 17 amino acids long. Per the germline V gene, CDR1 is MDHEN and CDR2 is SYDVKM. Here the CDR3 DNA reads TGTGCCAGCAGTCCCGGAACTCCGACAGTGACGGGAAACACCATATATTTT. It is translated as CASSPGTPTVTGNTIYF.

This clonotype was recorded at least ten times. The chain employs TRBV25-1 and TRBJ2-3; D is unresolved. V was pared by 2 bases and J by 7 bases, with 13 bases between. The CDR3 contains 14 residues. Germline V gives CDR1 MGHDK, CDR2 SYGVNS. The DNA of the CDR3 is TGTGCCAGCAGTGAAATGAAGTCTCCCTATACGCAGTATTTT. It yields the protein CASSEMKSPYTQYF.

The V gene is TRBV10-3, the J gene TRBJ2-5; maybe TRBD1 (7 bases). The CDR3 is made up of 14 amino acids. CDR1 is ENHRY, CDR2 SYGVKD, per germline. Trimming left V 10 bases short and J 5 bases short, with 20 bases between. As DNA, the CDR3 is TGTGCCACACGACAGGGAGGTGAATTGGAGACCCAGTACTTC. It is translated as CATRQGGELETQYF.

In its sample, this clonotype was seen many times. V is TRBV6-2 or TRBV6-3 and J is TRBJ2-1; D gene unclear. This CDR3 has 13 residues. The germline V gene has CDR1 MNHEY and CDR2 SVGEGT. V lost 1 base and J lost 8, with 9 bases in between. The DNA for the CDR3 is TGTGCCAGCAGTTACTTAGAAAGGGATGAGCAGTTCTTC. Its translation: CASSYLERDEQFF.

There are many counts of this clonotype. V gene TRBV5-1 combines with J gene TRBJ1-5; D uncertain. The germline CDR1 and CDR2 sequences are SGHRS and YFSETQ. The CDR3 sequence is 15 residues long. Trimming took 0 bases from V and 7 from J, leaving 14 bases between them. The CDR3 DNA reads TGCGCCAGCAGCTTGGCGGGTAGGGTTGGACAGCCCCAGCATTTT. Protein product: CASSLAGRVGQPQHF.

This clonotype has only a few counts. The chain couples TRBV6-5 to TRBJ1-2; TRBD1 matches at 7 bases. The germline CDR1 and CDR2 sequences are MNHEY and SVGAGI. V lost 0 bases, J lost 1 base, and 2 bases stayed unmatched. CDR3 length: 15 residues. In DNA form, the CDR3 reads TGTGCCAGCAGTTACTCCCAGGGGGGTAACTATGGCTACACCTTC. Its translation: CASSYSQGGNYGYTF.

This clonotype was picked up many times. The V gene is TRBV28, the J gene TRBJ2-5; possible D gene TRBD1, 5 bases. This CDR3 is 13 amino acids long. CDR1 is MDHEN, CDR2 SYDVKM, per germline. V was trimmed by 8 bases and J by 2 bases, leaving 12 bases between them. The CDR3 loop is CASAGWEQETQYF. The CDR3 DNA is TGTGCCAGCGCAGGGTGGGAACAAGAGACCCAGTACTTC.

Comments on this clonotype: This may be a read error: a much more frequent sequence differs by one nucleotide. The CDR3 coding sequence is TGTGCCAGCAGCCCCGGGACAGGGACCACCGGGGAGCTGTTTTTT. This encodes CASSPGTGTTGELFF. V and J are TRBV7-9 and TRBJ2-2; 9 bases align to TRBD1. CDR1 and CDR2 from the germline V gene are SEHNR and FQNEAQ (reference sequence). The CDR3 totals 15 residues. V dropped 5 bases and J dropped 4; count of bases not matched to a gene: 5.

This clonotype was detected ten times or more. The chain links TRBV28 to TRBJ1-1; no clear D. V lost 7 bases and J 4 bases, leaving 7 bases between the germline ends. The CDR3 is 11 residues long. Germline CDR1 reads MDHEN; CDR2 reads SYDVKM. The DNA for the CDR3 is TGTGCCAGCACCCTAGGCACTGAAGCTTTCTTT. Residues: CASTLGTEAFF. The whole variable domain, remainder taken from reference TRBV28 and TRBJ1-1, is DVKVTQSSRYLVKRTGEKVFLECVQDMDHENMFWYRQDPGLGLRLIYFSYDVKMKEKGDIPEGYSVSREKKERFSLILESASTNQTSMYLCASTLGTEAFFGQGTRLTVV.

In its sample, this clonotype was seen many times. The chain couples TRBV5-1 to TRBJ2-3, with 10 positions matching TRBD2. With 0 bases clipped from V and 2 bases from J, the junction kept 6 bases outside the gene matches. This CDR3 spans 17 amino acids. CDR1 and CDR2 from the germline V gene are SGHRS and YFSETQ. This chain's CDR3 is CASSLGTSGFFTDTQYF. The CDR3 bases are TGCGCCAGCAGCTTGGGGACTAGCGGATTCTTCACAGATACGCAGTATTTT. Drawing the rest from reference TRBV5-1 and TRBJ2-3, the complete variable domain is KAGVTQTPRYLIKTRGQQVTLSCSPISGHRSVSWYQQTPGQGLQFLFEYFSETQRNKGNFPGRFSGRQFSNSRSEMNVSTLELGDSALYLCASSLGTSGFFTDTQYFGPGTRLTVL.

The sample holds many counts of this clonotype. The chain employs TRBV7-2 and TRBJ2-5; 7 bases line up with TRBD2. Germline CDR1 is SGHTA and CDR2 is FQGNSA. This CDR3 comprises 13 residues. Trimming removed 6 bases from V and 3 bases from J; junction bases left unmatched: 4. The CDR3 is CASRPGTKETQYF. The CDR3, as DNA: TGTGCCAGCAGGCCCGGGACTAAAGAGACCCAGTACTTC.

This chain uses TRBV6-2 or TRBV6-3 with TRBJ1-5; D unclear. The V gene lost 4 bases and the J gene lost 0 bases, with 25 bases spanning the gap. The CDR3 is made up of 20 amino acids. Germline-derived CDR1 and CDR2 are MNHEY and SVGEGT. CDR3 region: CASSLTQPFALTDSNQPQHF. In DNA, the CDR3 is TGTGCCAGCAGTTTGACCCAACCTTTCGCATTGACGGATAGCAATCAGCCCCAGCATTTT.